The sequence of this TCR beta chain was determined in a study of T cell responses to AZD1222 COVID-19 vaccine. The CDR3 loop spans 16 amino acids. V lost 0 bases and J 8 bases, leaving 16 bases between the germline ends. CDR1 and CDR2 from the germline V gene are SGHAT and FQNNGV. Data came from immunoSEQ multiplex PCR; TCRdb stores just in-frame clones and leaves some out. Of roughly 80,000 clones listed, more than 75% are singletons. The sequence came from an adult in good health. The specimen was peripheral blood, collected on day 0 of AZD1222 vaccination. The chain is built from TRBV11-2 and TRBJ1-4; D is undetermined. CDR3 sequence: CASSLDLQGSEEKLFF. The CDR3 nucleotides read TGTGCCAGCAGCTTAGATCTTCAAGGGAGTGAAGAAAAACTGTTTTTT.